This T cell receptor (beta chain) emerged from a study of T cells in Graves' hyperthyroidism and ophthalmopathy. Study-level results: With a median lead of 6.5 months before onset, the model predicted ophthalmopathy. Researchers found most expanded thyroid clonotypes above 0.001 in blood as well.

This clonotype came up many times. Its cognate antigen is unknown. Researchers took RNA transcripts and amplified the TCR beta CDR3 regions from them. First-round RT-PCR with HTBI primers amplified the TCR CDR3 region. One entry per CDR3 protein, called by TCRdb with MiXCR from the multiplex PCR reads. The sample lists fewer than 400,000 distinct CDR3 sequences; 11% to 15% were seen once. Ophthalmopathy cases scored 3 or more on the Clinical Activity Score and 4 or more on NOSPECS grade, with duration below 3 months. It was uncontrolled infection, other autoimmune disease, pregnancy or lactation that excluded patients. This CDR3 is 13 amino acids long. Germline CDR1 is SGHAT and CDR2 is FQNNGV. V lost 5 bases to trimming and J lost 6 bases, with 11 bases between them.

V usage is TRBV11-2 and J usage is TRBJ2-1; D unresolved. Sequenced material: blood. The TCR was taken from a man aged 45 to 65 with Graves' ophthalmopathy. The CDR3 DNA is TGTGCCAGCAGCCTACAATTTCTCAATGAGCAGTTCTTC. It yields the protein CASSLQFLNEQFF.